This TCR beta chain originates from a study of blood T cell repertoires in COVID-19. For the study at large: PBMCs, B-cell-depleted T cells, or T cells provided the cDNA or gDNA that made up the material.

The CDR3 totals 14 residues. Per germline, CDR1 SEHNR and CDR2 FQNEAQ (reference sequence). Trimming stripped 2 bases from V and 0 bases from J, with 7 bases between. Patients at the Seattle site were enrolled during active infection and followed longitudinally. The method was immunoSEQ multiplex PCR; TCRdb's version includes in-frame clones alone and lacks a portion of them. The repertoire holds 400,000 to 450,000 clones, with 89% as singletons. The receptor was derived from a woman aged 40 to 50 with COVID-19, enrolled during active disease. Sequenced: peripheral blood. The chain joins TRBV7-9 to TRBJ1-1; D possibly corresponds to TRBD1 (6 bases). The CDR3 loop reads CASSLQGLNTEAFF. The CDR3 nucleotides are TGTGCCAGCAGCTTACAGGGGCTGAACACTGAAGCTTTCTTT. The full variable domain, rest sourced from reference TRBV7-9 and TRBJ1-1, is DTGVSQNPRHKITKRGQNVTFRCDPISEHNRLYWYRQTLGQGPEFLTYFQNEAQLEKSRLLSDRFSAERPKGSFSTLEIQRTEQGDSAMYLCASSLQGLNTEAFFGQGTRLTVV.